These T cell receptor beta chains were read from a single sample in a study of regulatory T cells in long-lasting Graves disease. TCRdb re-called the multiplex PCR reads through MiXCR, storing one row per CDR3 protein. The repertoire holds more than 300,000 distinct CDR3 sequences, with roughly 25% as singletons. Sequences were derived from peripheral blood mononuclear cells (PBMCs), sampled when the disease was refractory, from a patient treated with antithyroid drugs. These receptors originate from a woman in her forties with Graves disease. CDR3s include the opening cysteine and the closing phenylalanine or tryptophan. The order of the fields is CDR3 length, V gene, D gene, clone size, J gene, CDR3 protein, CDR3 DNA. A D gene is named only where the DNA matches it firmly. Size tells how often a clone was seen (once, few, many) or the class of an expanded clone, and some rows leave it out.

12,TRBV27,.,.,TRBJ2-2,CASNHAPGELFF,TGTGCCAGCAATCATGCCCCCGGGGAGCTGTTTTTT
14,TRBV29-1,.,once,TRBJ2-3,CSANLDGYTDTQYF,TGCAGCGCGAACCTCGACGGATACACAGATACGCAGTATTTT
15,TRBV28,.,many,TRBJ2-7,CASSSPGFSSYEQYF,TGTGCCAGCAGTTCCCCCGGGTTTAGCTCCTACGAGCAGTACTTC
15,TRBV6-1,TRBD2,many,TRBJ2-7,CASTLAGVETYEQYF,TGTGCCAGTACCTTAGCGGGAGTCGAAACCTACGAGCAGTACTTC
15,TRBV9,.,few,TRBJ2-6,CASSVVSSGANVLTF,TGTGCCAGCAGCGTAGTGAGTTCTGGGGCCAACGTCCTGACTTTC
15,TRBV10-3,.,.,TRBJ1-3,CAIRGGRVSGNTIYF,TGTGCCATCAGAGGAGGACGGGTCTCTGGAAACACCATATATTTT
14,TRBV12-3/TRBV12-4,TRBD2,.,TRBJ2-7,CASSPSGKTYEQYF,TGTGCCAGCAGTCCTAGCGGGAAAACCTACGAGCAGTACTTC
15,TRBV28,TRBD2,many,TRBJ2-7,CASSQLAGGRVEQYF,TGTGCCAGCAGTCAGTTAGCGGGAGGTCGCGTCGAGCAGTACTTC
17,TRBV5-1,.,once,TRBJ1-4,CASSLSPPGWTNEKLFF,TGCGCCAGCAGCTTGAGCCCACCGGGGTGGACTAATGAAAAACTGTTTTTT
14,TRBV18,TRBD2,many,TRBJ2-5,CASSPTSGQETQYF,TGTGCCAGCAGCCCAACTAGCGGCCAAGAGACCCAGTACTTC
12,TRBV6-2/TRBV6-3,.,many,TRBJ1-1,CASSEWETEAFF,TGTGCCAGCAGTGAGTGGGAAACTGAAGCTTTCTTT
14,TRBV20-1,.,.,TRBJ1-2,CSATWRDSNYGYTF,TGCAGTGCCACATGGCGGGATTCTAACTATGGCTACACCTTC
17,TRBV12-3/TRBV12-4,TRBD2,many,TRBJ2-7,CASSPPLSGRALSEQYF,TGTGCCAGCAGTCCACCCCTAAGCGGGAGGGCCTTGAGCGAGCAGTACTTC
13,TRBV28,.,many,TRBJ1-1,CASSFRRRTEAFF,TGTGCCAGCAGTTTCCGACGCAGAACTGAAGCTTTCTTT
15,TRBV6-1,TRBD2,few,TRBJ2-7,CASSEDQREGREQYF,TGTGCCAGCAGTGAAGACCAGCGGGAGGGCCGCGAGCAGTACTTC
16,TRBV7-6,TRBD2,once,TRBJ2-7,CSSSGTSGRAVNEQYF,TGTTCCAGCAGCGGGACTAGCGGGAGGGCCGTTAACGAGCAGTACTTC
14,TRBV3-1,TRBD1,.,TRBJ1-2,CASSRGTGTIGYTF,TGTGCCAGCAGCCGCGGGACAGGGACTATCGGCTACACCTTC
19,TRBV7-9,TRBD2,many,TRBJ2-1,CASSSSLPTSGDSYNEQFF,TGTGCCAGCAGCTCTTCCCTACCGACTAGCGGAGATTCCTACAATGAGCAGTTCTTC
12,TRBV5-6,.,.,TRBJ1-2,CASTAITDGYTF,TGTGCCAGCACCGCCATTACAGATGGCTACACCTTC
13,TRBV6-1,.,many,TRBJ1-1,CASRYVLNTEAFF,TGTGCCAGCAGATATGTCCTTAACACTGAAGCTTTCTTT
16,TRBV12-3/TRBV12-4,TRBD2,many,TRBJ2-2,CASSLGTSFVTGELFF,TGTGCCAGCAGTTTAGGGACTAGCTTCGTAACCGGGGAGCTGTTTTTT
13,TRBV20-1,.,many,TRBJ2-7,CRNTTVLSYEQYF,TGCAGGAACACGACCGTCCTTTCCTACGAGCAGTACTTC
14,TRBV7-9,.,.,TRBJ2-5,CASSFNIREETQYF,TGTGCCAGCAGCTTCAATATTAGGGAAGAGACCCAGTACTTC
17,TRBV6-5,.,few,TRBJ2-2,CASSYRGATGNTGELFF,TGTGCCAGCAGTTATCGGGGGGCGACAGGGAACACCGGGGAGCTGTTTTTT
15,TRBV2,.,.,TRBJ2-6,CASSYSRTGANVLTF,TGTGCCAGCAGTTACTCGAGGACTGGGGCCAACGTCCTGACTTTC
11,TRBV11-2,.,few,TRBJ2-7,CASSRGGEQYF,TGTGCCAGCAGCCGGGGAGGAGAGCAGTACTTC
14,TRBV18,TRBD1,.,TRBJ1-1,CASCAQGANTEAFF,TGTGCCAGCTGTGCACAGGGGGCTAACACTGAAGCTTTCTTT
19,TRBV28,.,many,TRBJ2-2,CASSPQPTPVAFLTGELFF,TGTGCCAGCAGTCCTCAACCTACCCCGGTAGCGTTCCTCACCGGGGAGCTGTTTTTT
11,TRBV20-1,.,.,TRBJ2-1,CSARESHEQFF,TGCAGTGCTAGAGAAAGCCATGAGCAGTTCTTC
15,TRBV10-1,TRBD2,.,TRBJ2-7,CASSPRASGRYEQYF,TGCGCCAGCAGCCCCCGGGCTAGCGGGAGATACGAGCAGTACTTC
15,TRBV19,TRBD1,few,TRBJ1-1,CASSIGATGTTEAFF,TGTGCCAGTAGTATCGGGGCGACAGGGACCACTGAAGCTTTCTTT